These 11 T cell receptor beta chains originate from one sample sequenced in a study of T-cell memory formation after mild COVID-19. TCRdb recomputed calls from the 5' RACE reads with MiXCR, one row per CDR3 protein. The sample carries a few hundred thousand distinct CDR3 sequences, around 27% recorded once. The specimen was PBMCs or a T cell subset sorted from them (not recorded which). These receptors all come from an adult woman who had mild COVID-19 (a few samples of this study predate the infection). Cell type and time point are not known.

This clonotype was counted many times. The gene calls are TRBV12-3 or TRBV12-4 and TRBJ1-3; D is undetermined. CDR3 length equals 12 residues. Trimming shortened V by 3 bases and J by 2 bases, and 2 bases separated the two germline ends. DNA for the CDR3: TGTGCCAGCAGTTTCACTGGAAACACCATATATTTT. Translating gives CASSFTGNTIYF.

This clonotype was seen only once. The CDR3 sequence is CASSLYPDRGPTEAFF. The CDR3 coding sequence is TGCGCCAGCAGCCTTTATCCGGACAGGGGGCCAACTGAAGCTTTCTTT. The V gene is TRBV4-1, the J gene TRBJ1-1; 11 nucleotides match TRBD1. In germline, CDR1 is MGHRA, CDR2 YSYEKL. The CDR3 is made up of 16 amino acids. J lost 5 bases, V lost 4 bases, and 9 bases had no gene match.

A note on this clonotype: The junction and the germline gene differ at one end; a read error may be behind it. The chain carries TRBV11-2 and TRBJ2-4, with TRBD2 identical over 10 bases. This CDR3 is 17 amino acids long. Germline loops: CDR1 SGHAT, CDR2 FQNNGV. Here the CDR3 reads CASSQTSGPLAKDIQYF. In DNA form, the CDR3 reads TGTGCCAGCAGCCAGACTAGCGGGCCGCTAGCCAAAGACATTCAGTACTTC.

The rearrangement uses TRBV7-8 and TRBJ1-1, with TRBD1 identical over 8 bases. Germline loops: CDR1 SGHVS, CDR2 FQNEAQ. The CDR3 has 15 amino acids. V shed 5 bases, J shed 5 bases, and the junction held 10 bases outside the gene matches. The CDR3 DNA follows: TGTGCCAGCAGCCATCCACGGACAGGGACGACTGAAGCTTTCTTT. This gives the protein CASSHPRTGTTEAFF.

The rearrangement links TRBV5-1 to TRBJ2-7, with TRBD1 matching over 10 bases. The CDR3 has 16 residues. V dropped 4 bases and J dropped 0; count of bases not matched to a gene: 7. Per the germline V gene, CDR1 is SGHRS and CDR2 is YFSETQ. The CDR3, as DNA: TGCGCCAGCAGCCGGACAGGGGGAGCGGGCTCCTACGAGCAGTACTTC. It specifies CASSRTGGAGSYEQYF.

This clonotype appeared a few times. This chain joins TRBV29-1 and TRBJ1-1; tentatively, D is TRBD1 (6 bases). The CDR3 runs 12 residues. The V gene's germline CDR1 is SQVTM and CDR2 ANQGSEA. The V gene lost 6 bases and the J gene lost 4 bases, with 12 bases spanning the gap. The CDR3 loop reads CSVVAGVTEAFF. In DNA form, the CDR3 reads TGCAGCGTCGTCGCAGGGGTCACTGAAGCTTTCTTT.

The chain employs TRBV5-1 and TRBJ2-3; D is tentatively TRBD1 or TRBD2 (5 bases each). Trimming took 4 bases from V and 5 from J, leaving 20 bases between them. Germline lookup yields CDR1 SGHRS and CDR2 YFSETQ. The CDR3 extends over 16 amino acids. The CDR3 loop is CASSAGTYTSGDTQYF. The CDR3 DNA reads TGCGCCAGCAGCGCCGGGACCTATACTTCTGGAGATACGCAGTATTTT.

The chain has TRBV12-3 or TRBV12-4 and TRBJ1-5; D unclear. V lost 3 bases and J 0 bases, leaving 3 bases between the germline ends. This CDR3 contains 13 residues. CDR3 coding DNA: TGTGCCAGCAGTTTCCGTAGCAATCAGCCCCAGCATTTT. Protein product: CASSFRSNQPQHF.

This clonotype turned up a few times. The chain joins TRBV14 to TRBJ2-3, with TRBD2 matching 8 bases. Per germline, CDR1 SGHDN and CDR2 FVKESK. The J segment lost 3 bases and the V segment lost 3 bases, leaving 14 bases of the junction unmatched. The CDR3 loop spans 18 amino acids. The chain's CDR3 is CASSQFLTGGPGTDTQYF. CDR3 bases: TGTGCCAGCAGCCAGTTTCTAACGGGAGGGCCAGGGACAGATACGCAGTATTTT. The full variable domain, with the rest looked up from reference TRBV14 and TRBJ2-3, is EAGVTQFPSHSVIEKGQTVTLRCDPISGHDNLYWYRRVMGKEIKFLLHFVKESKQDESGMPNNRFLAERTGGTYSTLKVQPAELEDSGVYFCASSQFLTGGPGTDTQYFGPGTRLTVL.

There are a few counts of this clonotype. This chain links TRBV23-1 with TRBJ2-3, with 7 bases matching TRBD2. TRBV23-1 carries the ORF label, with uncertain function. This CDR3 spans 13 amino acids. V gave up 6 bases and J gave up 2 bases; unmatched junction bases: 2. The CDR3 region has the DNA TGCGCCAGCAGGACTAGCTACACAGATACGCAGTATTTT. Residues: CASRTSYTDTQYF.

The chain has TRBV3-1 and TRBJ1-6; possible D gene TRBD1, 5 bases. Trimming cost V 1 base and J 14 bases, with 18 bases left between them. This CDR3 has 15 residues. Germline V gene lookup returns CDR1 LGHDT and CDR2 YNNKEL (reference sequence). This CDR3 is CASSQGAGSGATLHF. The CDR3 DNA follows: TGTGCCAGCAGCCAAGGTGCAGGGTCGGGTGCGACCCTCCACTTT. Full variable domain (outside the CDR3, taken from reference TRBV3-1 and TRBJ1-6): DTAVSQTPKYLVTQMGNDKSIKCEQNLGHDTMYWYKQDSKKFLKIMFSYNNKELIINETVPNRFSPKSPDKAHLNLHINSLELGDSAVYFCASSQGAGSGATLHFGNGTRLTVT.